This TCR beta chain was sequenced for a study of T cells after yellow fever vaccination. Across the study: Libraries from low-cell-number fractions were prepared with the SMART-Seq v4 Ultra Low Input RNA kit.

A universal primer site and UMIs were added as TCR cDNA was made by 5'RACE template switching. TCRdb passed the 5' RACE reads through MiXCR, listing each CDR3 protein once. The table lists 250,000 or so distinct CDR3 sequences, 5.5% to 8.5% of them singletons, with 0.85% to 1.2% in the top ten. Study-level points and caveats: Reappearance after the booster was seen for most primary-vaccination clones, at roughly 96% CD4 and 70% to 90% CD8. The secondary response peaked faster, at day 5 versus 15, but was weaker.

The CDR3 totals 14 residues. Germline V gene lookup returns CDR1 SGHRS and CDR2 YFSETQ. The V and J ends lost 6 bases and 5 bases, in that order; junction bases with no gene match: 8. In this sample, this clonotype turned up many times. As yet, its antigen is unknown. The sequencing used CD4+ T cells sorted from PBMCs, collected on the day of the yellow fever booster vaccination. The receptor was derived from a man aged 25-45 years who received the YFV17D yellow fever vaccine. The chain recombines TRBV5-1 with TRBJ2-3; 8 nucleotides match TRBD1. CDR3 loop: CASTRQGAIDTQYF. In DNA form, the CDR3 reads TGCGCCAGCACTCGTCAGGGGGCGATAGATACGCAGTATTTT.